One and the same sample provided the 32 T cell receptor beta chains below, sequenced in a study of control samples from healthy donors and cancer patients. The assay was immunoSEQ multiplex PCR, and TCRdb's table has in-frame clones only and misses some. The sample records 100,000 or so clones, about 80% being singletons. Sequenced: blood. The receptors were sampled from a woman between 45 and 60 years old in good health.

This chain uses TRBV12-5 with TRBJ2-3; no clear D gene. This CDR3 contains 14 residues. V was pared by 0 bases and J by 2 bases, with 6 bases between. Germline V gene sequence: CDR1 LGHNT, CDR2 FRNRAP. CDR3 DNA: TGTGCTAGTGGTTTGGTCCCCCTCACAGATACGCAGTATTTT. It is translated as CASGLVPLTDTQYF.

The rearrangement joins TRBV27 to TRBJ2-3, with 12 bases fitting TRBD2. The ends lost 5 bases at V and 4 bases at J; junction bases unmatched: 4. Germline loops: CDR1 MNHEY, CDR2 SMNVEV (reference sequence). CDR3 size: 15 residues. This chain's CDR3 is CASSALAGGPDTQYF. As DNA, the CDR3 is TGTGCCAGCAGTGCACTAGCGGGGGGCCCAGATACGCAGTATTTT.

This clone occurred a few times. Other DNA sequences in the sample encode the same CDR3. CDR3 protein: CASSLSGSYEQYF. DNA for the CDR3: TGTGCCAGCTCCCTCAGCGGGAGTTACGAGCAGTACTTC. The V call is TRBV18, the J call TRBJ2-7; 8 nucleotides align to TRBD2. With 6 bases clipped from V and 4 bases from J, the junction kept 5 bases outside the gene matches. The germline V gene encodes CDR1 KGHSH and CDR2 LQKENI. The CDR3 spans 13 residues.

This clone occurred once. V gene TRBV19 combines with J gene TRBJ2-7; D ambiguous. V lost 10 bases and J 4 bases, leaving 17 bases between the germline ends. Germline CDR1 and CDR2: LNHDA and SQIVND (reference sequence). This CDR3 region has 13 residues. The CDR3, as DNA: TGTGCCACCTCTAAGATGCTGGGATACGAGCAGTACTTC. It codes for CATSKMLGYEQYF.

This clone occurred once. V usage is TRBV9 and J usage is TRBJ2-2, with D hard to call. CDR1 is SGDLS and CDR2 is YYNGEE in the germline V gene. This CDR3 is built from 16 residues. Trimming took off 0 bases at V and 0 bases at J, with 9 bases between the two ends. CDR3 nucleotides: TGTGCCAGCAGCGTAGGGGCTAGAGCGAACACCGGGGAGCTGTTTTTT. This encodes CASSVGARANTGELFF. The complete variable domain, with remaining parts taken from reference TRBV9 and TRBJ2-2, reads DSGVTQTPKHLITATGQRVTLRCSPRSGDLSVYWYQQSLDQGLQFLIQYYNGEERAKGNILERFSAQQFPDLHSELNLSSLELGDSALYFCASSVGARANTGELFFGEGSRLTVL.

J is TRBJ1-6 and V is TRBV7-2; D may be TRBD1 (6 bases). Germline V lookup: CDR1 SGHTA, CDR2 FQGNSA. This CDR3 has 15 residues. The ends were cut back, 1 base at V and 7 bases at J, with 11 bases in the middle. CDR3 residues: CASSLDPGANSPLHF. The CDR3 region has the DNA TGTGCCAGCAGCTTAGACCCGGGGGCAAATTCACCCCTCCACTTT.

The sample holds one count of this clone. CDR3 residues: CATSDTTGPDQPQHF. CDR3 bases: TGTGCCACCAGTGATACAACAGGGCCGGATCAGCCCCAGCATTTT. This chain connects TRBV24-1 to TRBJ1-5; perhaps TRBD1 as D (6 bases). Germline V gives CDR1 KGHDR, CDR2 SFDVKD. The CDR3 extends over 15 amino acids. V was pared by 3 bases and J by 5 bases, with 13 bases between.

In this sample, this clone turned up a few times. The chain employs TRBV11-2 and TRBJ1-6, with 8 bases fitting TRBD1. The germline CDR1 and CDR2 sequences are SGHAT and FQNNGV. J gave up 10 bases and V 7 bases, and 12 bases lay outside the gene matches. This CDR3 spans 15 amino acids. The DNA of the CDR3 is TGTGCCAGCACCTCATACAGGGGGGTTGGCTCACCCCTCCACTTT. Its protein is CASTSYRGVGSPLHF.

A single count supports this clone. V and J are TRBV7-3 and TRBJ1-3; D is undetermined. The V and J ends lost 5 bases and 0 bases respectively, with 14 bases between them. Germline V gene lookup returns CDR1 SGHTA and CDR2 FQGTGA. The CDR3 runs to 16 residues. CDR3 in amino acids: CASSPTAQNSGNTIYF. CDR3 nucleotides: TGTGCCAGCAGCCCAACGGCACAGAACTCTGGAAACACCATATATTTT.

This CDR3 is CASRPSFLGGVRQPQHF. The CDR3 region has the DNA TGTGCCAGTAGGCCCTCGTTTTTAGGGGGAGTCCGTCAGCCCCAGCATTTT. The rearrangement joins TRBV19 to TRBJ1-5, with D tentatively TRBD1 (6 bases). The CDR3 consists of 17 residues. V dropped 6 bases and J dropped 6 bases, with 24 bases sitting between them. Germline V gene lookup returns CDR1 LNHDA and CDR2 SQIVND (reference sequence). Variable domain in full (rest from reference TRBV19 and TRBJ1-5): DGGITQSPKYLFRKEGQNVTLSCEQNLNHDAMYWYRQDPGQGLRLIYYSQIVNDFQKGDIAEGYSVSREKKESFPLTVTSAQKNPTAFYLCASRPSFLGGVRQPQHFGDGTRLSIL.

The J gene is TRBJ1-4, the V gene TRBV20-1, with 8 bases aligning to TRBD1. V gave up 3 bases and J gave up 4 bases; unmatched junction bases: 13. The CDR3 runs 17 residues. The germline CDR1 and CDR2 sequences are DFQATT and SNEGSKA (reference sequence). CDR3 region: CSASGPGQGGNNEKLFF. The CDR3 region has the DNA TGCAGTGCTAGTGGCCCCGGACAGGGCGGGAATAATGAAAAACTGTTTTTT.

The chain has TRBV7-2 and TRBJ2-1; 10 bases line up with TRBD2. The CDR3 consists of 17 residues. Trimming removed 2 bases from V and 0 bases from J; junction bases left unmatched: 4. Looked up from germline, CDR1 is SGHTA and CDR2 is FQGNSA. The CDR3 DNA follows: TGTGCCAGCAGCTTAAATCCTAGCGGGAGCTCCTACAATGAGCAGTTCTTC. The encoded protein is CASSLNPSGSSYNEQFF.

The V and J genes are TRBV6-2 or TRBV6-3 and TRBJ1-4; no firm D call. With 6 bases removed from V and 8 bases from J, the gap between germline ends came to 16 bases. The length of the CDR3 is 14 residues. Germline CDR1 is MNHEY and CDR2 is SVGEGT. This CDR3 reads CASSISGQLEKLFF. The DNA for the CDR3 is TGTGCCAGCAGCATCTCCGGGCAGCTAGAAAAACTGTTTTTT.

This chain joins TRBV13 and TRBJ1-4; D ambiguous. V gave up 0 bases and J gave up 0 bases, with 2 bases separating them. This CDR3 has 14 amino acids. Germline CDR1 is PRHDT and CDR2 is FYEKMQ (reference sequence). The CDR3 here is CASSLGATNEKLFF. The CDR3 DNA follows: TGTGCCAGCAGCTTAGGTGCAACTAATGAAAAACTGTTTTTT.

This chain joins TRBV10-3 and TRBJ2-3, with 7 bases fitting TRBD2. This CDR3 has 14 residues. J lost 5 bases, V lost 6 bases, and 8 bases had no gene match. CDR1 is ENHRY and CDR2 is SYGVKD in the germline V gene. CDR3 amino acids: CAIRQAGDGDTQYF. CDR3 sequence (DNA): TGTGCCATCAGGCAGGCGGGGGACGGAGATACGCAGTATTTT.

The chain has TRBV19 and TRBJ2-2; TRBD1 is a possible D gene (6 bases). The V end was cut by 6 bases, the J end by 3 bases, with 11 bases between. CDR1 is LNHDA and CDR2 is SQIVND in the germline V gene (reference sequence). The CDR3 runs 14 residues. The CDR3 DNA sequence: TGTGCCAGTAGGCAGGGGCAGTACACCGGGGAGCTGTTTTTT. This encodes CASRQGQYTGELFF.

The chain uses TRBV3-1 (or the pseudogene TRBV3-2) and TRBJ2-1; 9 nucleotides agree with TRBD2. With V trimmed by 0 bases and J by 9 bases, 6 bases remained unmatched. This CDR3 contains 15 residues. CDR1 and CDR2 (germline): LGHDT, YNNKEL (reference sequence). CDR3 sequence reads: CASSQEWREGLEQFF. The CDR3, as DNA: TGTGCCAGCAGCCAAGAATGGCGGGAGGGCCTTGAGCAGTTCTTC.

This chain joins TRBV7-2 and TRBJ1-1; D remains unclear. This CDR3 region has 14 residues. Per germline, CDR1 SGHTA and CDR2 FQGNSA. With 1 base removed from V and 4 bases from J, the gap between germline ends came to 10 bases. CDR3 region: CASSLEATLTEAFF. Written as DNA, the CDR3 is TGTGCCAGCAGCTTAGAAGCCACCCTCACTGAAGCTTTCTTT.

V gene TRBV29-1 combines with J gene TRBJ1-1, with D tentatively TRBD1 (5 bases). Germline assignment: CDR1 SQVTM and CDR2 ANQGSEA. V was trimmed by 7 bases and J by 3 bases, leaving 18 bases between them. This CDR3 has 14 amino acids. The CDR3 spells CSAGRAEGDTEAFF. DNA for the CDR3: TGCAGCGCTGGAAGGGCAGAAGGGGACACTGAAGCTTTCTTT.

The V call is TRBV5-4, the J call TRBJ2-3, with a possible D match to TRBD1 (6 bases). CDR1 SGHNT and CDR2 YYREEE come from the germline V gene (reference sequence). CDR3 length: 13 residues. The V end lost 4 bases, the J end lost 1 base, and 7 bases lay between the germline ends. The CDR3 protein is CASSPGGTDTQYF. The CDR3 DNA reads TGTGCCAGCAGCCCAGGGGGCACAGATACGCAGTATTTT.

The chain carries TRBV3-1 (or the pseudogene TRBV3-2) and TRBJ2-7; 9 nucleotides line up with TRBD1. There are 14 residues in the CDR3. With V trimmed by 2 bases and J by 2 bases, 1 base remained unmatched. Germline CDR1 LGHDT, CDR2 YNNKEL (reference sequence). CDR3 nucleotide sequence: TGTGCCAGCAGCCAAAGGGACAGGGCCTACGAGCAGTACTTC. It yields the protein CASSQRDRAYEQYF.

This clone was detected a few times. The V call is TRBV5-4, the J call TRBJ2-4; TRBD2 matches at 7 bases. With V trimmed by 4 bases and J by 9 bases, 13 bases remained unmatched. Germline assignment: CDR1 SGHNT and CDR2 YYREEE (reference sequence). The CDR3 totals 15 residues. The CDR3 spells CASSAARGSSSIQYF. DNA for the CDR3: TGTGCCAGCAGCGCCGCCCGCGGGAGCTCGTCCATTCAGTACTTC.

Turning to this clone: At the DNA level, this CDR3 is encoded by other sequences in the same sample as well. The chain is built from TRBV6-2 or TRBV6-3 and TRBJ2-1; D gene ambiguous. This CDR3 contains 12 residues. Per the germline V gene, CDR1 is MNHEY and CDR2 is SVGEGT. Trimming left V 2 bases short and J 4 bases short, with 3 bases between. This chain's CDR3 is CASSYGYNEQFF. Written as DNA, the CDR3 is TGTGCCAGCAGTTACGGTTACAATGAGCAGTTCTTC.

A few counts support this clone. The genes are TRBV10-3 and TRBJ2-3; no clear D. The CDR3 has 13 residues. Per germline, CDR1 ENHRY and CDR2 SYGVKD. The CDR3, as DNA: TGTGCTTCCGAGGCGGATAGCACAGATACGCAGTATTTT. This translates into CASEADSTDTQYF.

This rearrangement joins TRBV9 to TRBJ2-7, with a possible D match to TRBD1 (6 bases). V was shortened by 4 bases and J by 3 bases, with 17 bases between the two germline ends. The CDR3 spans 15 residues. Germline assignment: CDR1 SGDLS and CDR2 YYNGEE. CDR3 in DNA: TGTGCCAGCAGCAGAACCGGGACACCCGACTACGAGCAGTACTTC. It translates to CASSRTGTPDYEQYF.

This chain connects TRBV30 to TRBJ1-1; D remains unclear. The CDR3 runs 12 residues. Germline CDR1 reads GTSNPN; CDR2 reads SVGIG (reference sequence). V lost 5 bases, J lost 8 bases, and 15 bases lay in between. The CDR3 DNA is TGTGCCTGGGCTGATCAAGCATACGAAGCTTTCTTT. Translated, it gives CAWADQAYEAFF.

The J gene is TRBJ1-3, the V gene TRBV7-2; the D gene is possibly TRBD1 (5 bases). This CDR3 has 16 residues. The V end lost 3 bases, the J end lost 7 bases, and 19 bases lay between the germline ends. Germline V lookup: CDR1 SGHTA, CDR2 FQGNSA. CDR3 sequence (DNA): TGTGCCAGCAGCTTGAACAGGATCGGTCGGGCGAACACCATATATTTT. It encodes CASSLNRIGRANTIYF. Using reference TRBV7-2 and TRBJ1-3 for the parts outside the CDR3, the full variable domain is GAGVSQSPSNKVTEKGKDVELRCDPISGHTALYWYRQSLGQGLEFLIYFQGNSAPDKSGLPSDRFSAERTGGSVSTLTIQRTQQEDSAVYLCASSLNRIGRANTIYFGEGSWLTVV.

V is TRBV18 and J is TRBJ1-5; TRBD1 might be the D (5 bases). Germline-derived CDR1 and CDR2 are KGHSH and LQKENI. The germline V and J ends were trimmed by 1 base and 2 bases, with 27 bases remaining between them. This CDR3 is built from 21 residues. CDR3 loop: CASSPQQSRSGGLRGNQPQHF. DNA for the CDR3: TGTGCCAGCTCACCACAGCAATCTCGATCTGGGGGACTTAGGGGCAATCAGCCCCAGCATTTT.

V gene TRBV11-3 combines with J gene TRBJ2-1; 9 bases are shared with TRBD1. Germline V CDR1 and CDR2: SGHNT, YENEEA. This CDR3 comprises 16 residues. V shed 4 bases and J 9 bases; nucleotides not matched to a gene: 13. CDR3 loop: CASSSYPGQGYGEQFF. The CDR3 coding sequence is TGTGCCAGCAGCTCCTACCCGGGACAGGGTTATGGTGAGCAGTTCTTC.

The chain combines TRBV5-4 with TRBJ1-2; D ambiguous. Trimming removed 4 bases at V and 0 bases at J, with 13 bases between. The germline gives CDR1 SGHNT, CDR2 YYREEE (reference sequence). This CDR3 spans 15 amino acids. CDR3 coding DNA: TGTGCCAGCAGCCCCCGCCAGCAGACTAACTATGGCTACACCTTC. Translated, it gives CASSPRQQTNYGYTF.

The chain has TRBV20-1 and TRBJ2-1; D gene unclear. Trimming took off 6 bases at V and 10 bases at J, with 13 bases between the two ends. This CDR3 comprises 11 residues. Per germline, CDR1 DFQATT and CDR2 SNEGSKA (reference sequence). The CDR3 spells CSAVLVVEQFF. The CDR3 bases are TGCAGTGCGGTTCTAGTAGTCGAGCAGTTCTTC.

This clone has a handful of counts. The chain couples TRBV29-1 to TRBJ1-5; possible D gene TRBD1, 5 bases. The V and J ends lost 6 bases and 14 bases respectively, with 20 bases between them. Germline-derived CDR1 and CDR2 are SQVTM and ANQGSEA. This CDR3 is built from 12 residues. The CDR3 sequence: CSVQGRGSVEHF. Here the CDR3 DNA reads TGCAGCGTCCAGGGACGGGGATCAGTGGAGCATTTT.